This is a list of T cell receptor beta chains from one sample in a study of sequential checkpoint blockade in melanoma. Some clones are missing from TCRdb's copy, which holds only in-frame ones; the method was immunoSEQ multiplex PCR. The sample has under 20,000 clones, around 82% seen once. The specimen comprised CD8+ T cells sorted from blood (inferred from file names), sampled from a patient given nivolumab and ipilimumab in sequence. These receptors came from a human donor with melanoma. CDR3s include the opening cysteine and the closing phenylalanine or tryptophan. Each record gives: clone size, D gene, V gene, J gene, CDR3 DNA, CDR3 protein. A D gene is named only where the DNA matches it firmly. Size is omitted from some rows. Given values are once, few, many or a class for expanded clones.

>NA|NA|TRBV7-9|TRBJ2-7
TGTGCCAGCAGCTTTAGAGACAGAGACTACGAGCAGTACTTC
CASSFRDRDYEQYF
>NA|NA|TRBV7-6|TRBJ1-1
TGTGCCAGCAGTGGGGGGGCAGGGAGGTATCCTGAAGCTTTCTTT
CASSGGAGRYPEAFF
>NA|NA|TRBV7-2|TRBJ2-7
TGTGCCAGCAGCTTCCCCGGGACTTATTCGGAGTACTTC
CASSFPGTYSEYF
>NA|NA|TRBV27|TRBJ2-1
TGTGCCAGCAGTTACGCGGCGGGCGGCTACAATGAGCAGTTCTTC
CASSYAAGGYNEQFF
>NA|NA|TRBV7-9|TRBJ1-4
TGTGCCAGCAGCTACTCTACCGGGACACCAGATGAAAAACTGTTTTTT
CASSYSTGTPDEKLFF
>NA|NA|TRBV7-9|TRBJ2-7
TGTGCCAGCAGCTTGACACGGTCCTACGAGCAGTACTTC
CASSLTRSYEQYF
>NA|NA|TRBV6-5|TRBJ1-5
TGTGCCAGCAAGGAGGGAGGGAACAACAATCAGCCCCAGCATTTT
CASKEGGNNNQPQHF
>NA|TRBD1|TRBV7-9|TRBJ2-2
TGTGCCAGCAGCTTCCGGGACAGGGGGATGAGCACCGGGGAGCTGTTTTTT
CASSFRDRGMSTGELFF
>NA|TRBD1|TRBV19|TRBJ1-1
TGTGCCAGTAGGACAGGGGGCTGGAACACTGAAGCTTTCTTT
CASRTGGWNTEAFF
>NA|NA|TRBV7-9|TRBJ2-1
TGTGCCAGCACGGGGAGGGGGTTTGATGAGCAGTTCTTC
CASTGRGFDEQFF
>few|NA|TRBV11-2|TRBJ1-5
TGTGCCAGCAGCTTAGATGCAGGGATCAATCAGCCCCAGCATTTT
CASSLDAGINQPQHF
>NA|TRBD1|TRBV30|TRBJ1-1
TGTGCCTGGTGGGGACAGGGGGGCACTGAAGCTTTCTTT
CAWWGQGGTEAFF
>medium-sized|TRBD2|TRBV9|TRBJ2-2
TGTGCCAGCAGCGTAGACGGCGGGGAGGGCGGGGAGCTGTTTTTT
CASSVDGGEGGELFF
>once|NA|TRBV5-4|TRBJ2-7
TGTGCCAGCAGCCCTGGGAGCGGATACCTTCCCTACGAGCAGTACTTC
CASSPGSGYLPYEQYF
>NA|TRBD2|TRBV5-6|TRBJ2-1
TGTGCCAGCAGCTCTTCATTACCTAGCGGGGGATACAATGAGCAGTTCTTC
CASSSSLPSGGYNEQFF
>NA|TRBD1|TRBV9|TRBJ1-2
TGTGCCAGCAGCGTAACAGGGACAGGGGCAGGAGGTGGCTACACCTTC
CASSVTGTGAGGGYTF
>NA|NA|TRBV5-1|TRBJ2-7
TGCGCCAGCAGCCTACAGGGAGGGCCGTACGAGCAGTACTTC
CASSLQGGPYEQYF
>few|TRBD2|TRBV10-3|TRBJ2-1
TGTGCCATACGAGGACTAGCCGGTAATAGCTCCTACAATGAGCAGTTCTTC
CAIRGLAGNSSYNEQFF
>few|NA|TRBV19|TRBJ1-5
TGTGCCAGTAGTATTCGGGGAGTAGGTCAGCCCCAGCATTTT
CASSIRGVGQPQHF
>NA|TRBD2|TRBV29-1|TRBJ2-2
TGCAGCGCAGGCGGGAGACTAGCGGACACCGGGGAGCTGTTTTTT
CSAGGRLADTGELFF
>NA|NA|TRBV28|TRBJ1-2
TGTGCCAGCAGTTTATCCGGGGATGTGGGTGGCTACACCTTC
CASSLSGDVGGYTF
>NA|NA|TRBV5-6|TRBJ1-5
TGTGCCAGCAGCTTGTTGTCGGAGATTGGCAATCAGCCCCAGCATTTT
CASSLLSEIGNQPQHF
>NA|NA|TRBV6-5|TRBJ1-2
TGTGCCAGCAGAACATGGGAGGGTGAGGATGGCTACACCTTC
CASRTWEGEDGYTF
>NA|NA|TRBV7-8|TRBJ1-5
TGTGCCAGCAGCTCCGCGGACACTAGCAATCAGCCCCAGCATTTT
CASSSADTSNQPQHF
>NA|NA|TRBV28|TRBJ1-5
TGTGCCAGCAGTTTAGGGCCACAGGGTAGCAATCAGCCCCAGCATTTT
CASSLGPQGSNQPQHF
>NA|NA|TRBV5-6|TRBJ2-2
TGTGCCAGCAGCCGGGTCCCCGGGGAGCTGTTTTTT
CASSRVPGELFF
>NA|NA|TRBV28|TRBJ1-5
TGTGCCAGCAGTTCCGTACAGAGCCCTCAGCCCCAGCATTTT
CASSSVQSPQPQHF
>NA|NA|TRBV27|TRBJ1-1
TGTGCCAGCAGCCGTTTCAAGGGAGCGAACACTGAAGCTTTCTTT
CASSRFKGANTEAFF
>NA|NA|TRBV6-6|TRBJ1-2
TGTGCCAGCAGTTACTCGAGGGAGGGAGGGAGCTATGGCTACACCTTC
CASSYSREGGSYGYTF
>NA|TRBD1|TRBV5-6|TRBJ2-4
TGTGCCAGCAGCTTGGGGGACAGGGGGCTAGGTATAAACATTCAGTACTTC
CASSLGDRGLGINIQYF
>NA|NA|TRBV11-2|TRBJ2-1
TGTGCCAGCAGCTTAGGAGGAATCTCCTACAATGAGCAGTTCTTC
CASSLGGISYNEQFF
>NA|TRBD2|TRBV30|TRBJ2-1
TGTGCCTGGAGTGATAGAGTGGGGACTAGCGGGGGCCCCTTCTCCTACAATGAGCAGTTCTTC
CAWSDRVGTSGGPFSYNEQFF
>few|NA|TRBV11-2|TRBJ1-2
TGTGCCAGCAGCTTTGAAGTCTTACCCGGCTATGGCTACACCTTC
CASSFEVLPGYGYTF
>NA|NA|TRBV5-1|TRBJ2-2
TGCGCCAGCAGCTGGGCGACAGAGCTGAACACCGGGGAGCTGTTTTTT
CASSWATELNTGELFF
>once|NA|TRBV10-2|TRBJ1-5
TGCGCCAGCAGTGAAAGGAGACAGAGCAATCAGCCCCAGCATTTT
CASSERRQSNQPQHF
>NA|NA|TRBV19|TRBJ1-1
TGTGCCACCCGTCACGGGAACACTGAAGCTTTCTTT
CATRHGNTEAFF
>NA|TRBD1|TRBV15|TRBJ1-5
TGTGCCACCAGCTTCTACGGGACAGGGGGAGGCAATCAGCCCCAGCATTTT
CATSFYGTGGGNQPQHF
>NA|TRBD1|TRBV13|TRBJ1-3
TGTGCCAGCAGCTTAACCGGACAGGGTGTGTTCGTCGGAAACACCATATATTTT
CASSLTGQGVFVGNTIYF
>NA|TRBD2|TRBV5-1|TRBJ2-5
TGCGCCAGCAGCCTTGGGACTAGCGGGGTAGTGGCCCAGTACTTC
CASSLGTSGVVAQYF
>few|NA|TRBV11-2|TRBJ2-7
TGTGCCAGCAGCTTAGAAGCTGCTATCACCTACGAGCAGTACTTC
CASSLEAAITYEQYF
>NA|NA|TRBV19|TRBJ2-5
TGTGCCAGTAGTATAAGTCGGGTCGTTTCAGATCAAGAGACCCAGTACTTC
CASSISRVVSDQETQYF
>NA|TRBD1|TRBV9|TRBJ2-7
TGTGCCAGCAGCGCGGGACAGACCTACGAGCAGTACTTC
CASSAGQTYEQYF
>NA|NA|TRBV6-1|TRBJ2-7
TGTGCCAGCAGTGACGGGGTATGGGCCTCCTACGAGCAGTACTTC
CASSDGVWASYEQYF
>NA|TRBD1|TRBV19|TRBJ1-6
TGTGCCACCCCAGGAGAGGGGGACAGTAATTCACCCCTCCACTTT
CATPGEGDSNSPLHF
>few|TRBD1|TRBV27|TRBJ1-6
TGTGCCAGTACAGGGGGAGTCCCCTATAATTCACCCCTCCACTTT
CASTGGVPYNSPLHF